Sequencing of this T cell receptor (beta chain) was carried out in a study of beta chain features in type 1 diabetes. V was trimmed by 5 bases and J by 5 bases, leaving 9 bases between them. The CDR3 totals 12 residues. In germline, CDR1 is MDHEN, CDR2 SYDVKM. Reverse transcription of all isolated RNA meant that expressed TCRB transcripts were sequenced. This table comes from immunoSEQ multiplex PCR, and its TCRdb copy is limited to in-frame clones, with some not included. The sample consists of 35,000 or so clones, roughly 67% of them appearing once. This chain joins TRBV28 and TRBJ1-2; D perhaps matches TRBD1 (6 bases). The sequence derives from a woman in her 30s in good health. Input material: Tregs from blood. The CDR3 sequence is CASSTGRYGYTF. The CDR3, as DNA: TGTGCCAGCAGTACAGGGCGGTATGGCTACACCTTC.